This T cell receptor beta chain comes out of a study of identical twins. Trimming shortened V by 2 bases and J by 4 bases, and 15 bases separated the two germline ends. The CDR3 extends over 15 amino acids. Germline CDR1 is SGHKS and CDR2 is YYEKEE (reference sequence). All donors were healthy, and all were Caucasian. Using its own MiXCR run on the 5' RACE reads, TCRdb lists one record per CDR3 protein. The sample contains over 500,000 distinct CDR3 sequences, around 20% of which appear only once. These same records also appear under a second study, on T cells expressing NK-cell markers. This second study says: Of the CD8+ T cell pool in about 6 donors, roughly 1.0-8% was accounted for by dominant NKG2C+ clonotypes.

Sample: CD4+ T cells sorted from blood. The V call is TRBV5-5, the J call TRBJ1-2; maybe TRBD1 (5 bases). This clonotype was sampled from a woman aged 18-29 years in good health. DNA of the CDR3: TGTGCCAGCAGCTTCAGGGTCTGGCTGAGCTATGGCTACACCTTC. It specifies CASSFRVWLSYGYTF.